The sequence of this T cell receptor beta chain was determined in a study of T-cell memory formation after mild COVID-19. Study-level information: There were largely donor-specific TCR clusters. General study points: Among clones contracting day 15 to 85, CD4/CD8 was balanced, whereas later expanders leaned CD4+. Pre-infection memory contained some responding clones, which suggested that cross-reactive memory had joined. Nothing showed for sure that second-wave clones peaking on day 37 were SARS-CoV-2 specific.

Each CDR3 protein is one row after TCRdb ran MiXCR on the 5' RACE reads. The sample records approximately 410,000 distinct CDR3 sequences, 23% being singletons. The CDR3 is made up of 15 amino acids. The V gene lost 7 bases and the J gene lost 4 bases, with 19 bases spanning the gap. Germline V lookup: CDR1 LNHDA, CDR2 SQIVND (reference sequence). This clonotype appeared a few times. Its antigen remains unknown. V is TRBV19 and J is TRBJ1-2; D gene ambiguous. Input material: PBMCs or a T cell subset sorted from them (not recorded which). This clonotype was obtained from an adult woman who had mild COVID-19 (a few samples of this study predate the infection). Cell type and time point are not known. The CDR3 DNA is TGTGCCAGTACCACTCCAACGGCCTGGGCCTATGGCTACACCTTC. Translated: CASTTPTAWAYGYTF. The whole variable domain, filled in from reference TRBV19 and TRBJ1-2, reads DGGITQSPKYLFRKEGQNVTLSCEQNLNHDAMYWYRQDPGQGLRLIYYSQIVNDFQKGDIAEGYSVSREKKESFPLTVTSAQKNPTAFYLCASTTPTAWAYGYTFGSGTRLTVV.